Shown below are 31 T cell receptor beta chains from a single sample sequenced in a study of T cell repertoires in cytomegalovirus infection. These receptors have no known antigen. TCRdb re-derived calls from the reads in MiXCR, one entry per CDR3 protein. Seen here are about 360,000 distinct CDR3 sequences, approximately 35% observed once, and the top ten hold approximately 15%. This specimen was cultured PBMCs, taken from culture after CMV antigen stimulation. These receptors came from a human donor in good health (CMV status not recorded). Some clones in this sample may be carry-over from other donors' samples.

The CDR3 DNA sequence: TGTGCCAGCATAGCGGGCGACCTGACCTACGAGCAGTACGTC. Protein sequence: CASIAGDLTYEQYV. This chain connects TRBV28 to TRBJ2-7; 7 bases match TRBD2. CDR3 length: 14 residues. V shed 7 bases, J shed 2 bases, and the junction held 8 bases outside the gene matches. From germline, CDR1 is MDHEN and CDR2 SYDVKM.

The V call is TRBV2, the J call TRBJ1-6, with D hard to call. CDR1 is SNHLY, CDR2 FYNNEI, per germline. CDR3 length equals 16 residues. Trimming cost V 5 bases and J 7 bases, with 18 bases left between them. As DNA, the CDR3 is TGTGCCAGCAGTTCCACGAAAGCGGCGGGCAATTCACCCCTCCACTTT. It codes for CASSSTKAAGNSPLHF. The variable domain in full, with the rest retrieved from reference TRBV2 and TRBJ1-6, is EPEVTQTPSHQVTQMGQEVILRCVPISNHLYFYWYRQILGQKVEFLVSFYNNEISEKSEIFDDQFSVERPDGSNFTLKIRSTKLEDSAMYFCASSSTKAAGNSPLHFGNGTRLTVT.

This rearrangement joins TRBV6-6 to TRBJ2-5, with TRBD2 matching over 8 bases. In germline, CDR1 is MNHNY, CDR2 SVGAGI (reference sequence). The CDR3 length is 15 residues. After removal of 8 bases from V and 3 bases from J, the junction contained 11 bases not matched to a gene. The CDR3 sequence is CASARRGGRKETQYF. In DNA, the CDR3 is TGTGCCAGCGCCCGCCGGGGGGGACGGAAAGAGACCCAGTACTTC.

This clonotype has a handful of counts. The chain is built from TRBV7-2 and TRBJ1-2; a weak D match, TRBD1 (5 bases). Germline V gene sequence: CDR1 SGHTA, CDR2 FQGNSA. The V end was cut by 0 bases, the J end by 4 bases, with 12 bases between. CDR3 length: 15 residues. Here the CDR3 reads CASSLARGLPYGYTF. Written as DNA, the CDR3 is TGTGCCAGCAGCTTAGCTAGGGGACTCCCCTATGGCTACACCTTC. Drawing the rest from reference TRBV7-2 and TRBJ1-2, the complete variable domain is GAGVSQSPSNKVTEKGKDVELRCDPISGHTALYWYRQSLGQGLEFLIYFQGNSAPDKSGLPSDRFSAERTGGSVSTLTIQRTQQEDSAVYLCASSLARGLPYGYTFGSGTRLTVV.

This clonotype was seen only a few times. The chain has TRBV11-3 and TRBJ1-1; perhaps TRBD1 as D (6 bases). The CDR3 totals 16 residues. Trimming took off 5 bases at V and 1 base at J, with 17 bases between the two ends. Germline lookup yields CDR1 SGHNT and CDR2 YENEEA. CDR3 DNA: TGTGCCAGCAGCCCAAGATTCGACAGGAGGAACACTGAAGCTTTCTTT. This translates into CASSPRFDRRNTEAFF.

This sequence joins TRBV12-3 or TRBV12-4 and TRBJ1-2; D is ambiguous. V shed 7 bases and J shed 5 bases, with 17 bases lying between them. The CDR3 consists of 14 residues. The DNA for the CDR3 is TGTGCCAGCACTAGCCATCCGCCTACATATGGCTACACCTTC. Encoded protein: CASTSHPPTYGYTF.

Points on this clonotype: The limits of the CDR3 on the DNA are not certain, so only TCRdb's listed CDR3 is given. The V gene is TRBV7-5, the J gene TRBJ1-1; the D call of TRBD1 is as the table states it, not checked on the DNA. TRBV7-5 is listed as a pseudogene. Termini included, the CDR3 measures 15 amino acids. CDR3 sequence reads: CISVPEALGALRAFF.

The chain uses TRBV4-3 and TRBJ1-1; D is possibly TRBD1 (5 bases). The V and J ends lost 6 bases and 0 bases respectively, with 14 bases between them. CDR3 length: 15 amino acids. The germline gives CDR1 LGHNA, CDR2 YSLEER. CDR3 nucleotides: TGCGCCAGCAGTCGGGACGTTAGTTTGAACACTGAAGCTTTCTTT. Translated: CASSRDVSLNTEAFF.

This chain uses TRBV6-2 or TRBV6-3 with TRBJ2-3; a possible D gene is TRBD1 (6 bases). The CDR3 runs 14 residues. Germline values: CDR1 MNHEY, CDR2 SVGEGT. V lost 8 bases and J 2 bases, leaving 14 bases between the germline ends. Here the CDR3 reads CASVRDTNTDTQYF. The DNA for the CDR3 is TGTGCCAGCGTAAGGGACACTAACACAGATACGCAGTATTTT.

Written as DNA, the CDR3 is TGTGCCAGCAGCTTAGTCCCTGTGGGGGAACGGGGCACTGAAGCTTTCTTT. This translates into CASSLVPVGERGTEAFF. The chain employs TRBV7-9 and TRBJ1-1; perhaps TRBD1 as D (5 bases). CDR1 is SEHNR and CDR2 is FQNEAQ in the germline V gene (reference sequence). The germline V and J ends were trimmed by 1 base and 4 bases, with 19 bases remaining between them. The CDR3 contains 17 residues. Full variable domain (missing parts from reference TRBV7-9 and TRBJ1-1): DTGVSQNPRHKITKRGQNVTFRCDPISEHNRLYWYRQTLGQGPEFLTYFQNEAQLEKSRLLSDRFSAERPKGSFSTLEIQRTEQGDSAMYLCASSLVPVGERGTEAFFGQGTRLTVV.

This clonotype occurred a few times. The V call is TRBV27, the J call TRBJ1-1; D ambiguous. This CDR3 contains 12 residues. V was pared by 7 bases and J by 10 bases, with 16 bases between. Germline CDR1 and CDR2: MNHEY and SMNVEV (reference sequence). CDR3 protein: CASTTLGGIAFF. The CDR3 DNA sequence: TGTGCCAGCACCACCTTAGGAGGGATAGCTTTCTTT.

A few counts support this clonotype. J is TRBJ1-5 and V is TRBV28; D is undetermined. The V gene's germline CDR1 is MDHEN and CDR2 SYDVKM. The V end lost 5 bases, the J end lost 4 bases, and 3 bases lay between the germline ends. This CDR3 region has 11 residues. The CDR3 DNA follows: TGTGCCAGCAGTCGGAATCAGCCCCAGCATTTT. It codes for CASSRNQPQHF.

This CDR3 is CASSLGGTGTQPQHF. The CDR3 bases are TGTGCCAGCAGCTTAGGCGGGACAGGGACTCAGCCCCAGCATTTT. The chain carries TRBV7-2 and TRBJ1-5; 9 bases line up with TRBD1. V trimming: 1 base; J trimming: 6 bases; junction bases outside the gene matches: 4. CDR1 and CDR2 (germline): SGHTA, FQGNSA. The CDR3 is made up of 15 amino acids.

The chain links TRBV6-6 to TRBJ1-6; D gene uncertain. The CDR3 extends over 14 amino acids. Trimming took off 0 bases at V and 15 bases at J, with 15 bases between the two ends. CDR1 MNHNY and CDR2 SVGAGI come from the germline V gene (reference sequence). CDR3 loop: CASSYSNRWVHLHF. CDR3 in DNA: TGTGCCAGCAGTTACTCTAACCGGTGGGTTCACCTCCACTTT.

This clonotype was recorded many times. J is TRBJ1-2 and V is TRBV7-2, with D perhaps TRBD1 (6 bases). Germline CDR1 reads SGHTA; CDR2 reads FQGNSA. The CDR3 sequence is 15 residues long. Trimming stripped 5 bases from V and 2 bases from J, with 15 bases between. The CDR3 protein is CASSHPGTTNYGYTF. The CDR3 nucleotides are TGTGCCAGCAGCCATCCGGGGACAACGAACTATGGCTACACCTTC. Full variable domain (remainder filled in from reference TRBV7-2 and TRBJ1-2): GAGVSQSPSNKVTEKGKDVELRCDPISGHTALYWYRQSLGQGLEFLIYFQGNSAPDKSGLPSDRFSAERTGGSVSTLTIQRTQQEDSAVYLCASSHPGTTNYGYTFGSGTRLTVV.

This clonotype was counted between two and nine times. The chain uses TRBV20-1 and TRBJ2-3, with D unresolved. The CDR3 is 13 residues long. Trimming pared 3 bases from V and 0 bases from J, leaving 7 bases between. Germline CDR1 is DFQATT and CDR2 is SNEGSKA (reference sequence). CDR3: CSARGSSTDTQYF. Here the CDR3 DNA reads TGCAGTGCTAGGGGGTCTAGCACAGATACGCAGTATTTT.

The gene calls are TRBV9 and TRBJ2-3; D ambiguous. Germline V lookup: CDR1 SGDLS, CDR2 YYNGEE. The CDR3 is 15 residues long. Trimming stripped 0 bases from V and 2 bases from J, with 10 bases between. The CDR3 region has the DNA TGTGCCAGCAGCGTAGTCGGCGGTCACACAGATACGCAGTATTTT. Protein product: CASSVVGGHTDTQYF.

The V gene is TRBV25-1, the J gene TRBJ1-1; D is unresolved. The CDR3 covers 15 residues. Per the germline V gene, CDR1 is MGHDK and CDR2 is SYGVNS. V was trimmed by 1 base and J by 4 bases, leaving 13 bases between them. In DNA, the CDR3 is TGTGCCAGCAGTGAATTTGGCCAGGTGAGCACTGAAGCTTTCTTT. This translates into CASSEFGQVSTEAFF.

V and J are TRBV11-2 and TRBJ2-1, with TRBD2 matching over 10 bases. The CDR3 has 17 amino acids. Losses at the gene ends were 1 base for V and 2 bases for J; bases not matched to a gene: 5. Germline CDR1 reads SGHAT; CDR2 reads FQNNGV. The CDR3: CASSLGGLADAYNEQFF. DNA of the CDR3: TGTGCCAGCAGCTTAGGCGGACTAGCGGACGCCTACAATGAGCAGTTCTTC.

V usage is TRBV7-4 and J usage is TRBJ2-7; 8 bases match TRBD1. V was pared by 5 bases and J by 3 bases, with 15 bases of the junction left unmatched. The CDR3 extends over 17 amino acids. CDR1 is SGHVT, CDR2 SQSDAQ, per germline. CDR3 sequence reads: CASSPWGQGQGIYEQYF. As DNA, the CDR3 is TGTGCCAGCAGCCCCTGGGGCCAAGGACAGGGTATCTACGAGCAGTACTTC. Full variable domain (rest looked up from reference TRBV7-4 and TRBJ2-7): GAGVSQSPRYKVAKRGRDVALRCDSISGHVTLYWYRQTLGQGSEVLTYSQSDAQRDKSGRPSGRFSAERPERSVSTLKIQRTEQGDSAVYLCASSPWGQGQGIYEQYFGPGTRLTVT.

In this sample, this clonotype turned up many times. The chain recombines TRBV7-2 with TRBJ2-7, with D unresolved. The V gene's germline CDR1 is SGHTA and CDR2 FQGNSA. V dropped 5 bases and J dropped 5 bases, with 13 bases sitting between them. The CDR3 runs 13 residues. The CDR3 sequence: CASSSQGAHEQYF. DNA for the CDR3: TGTGCCAGCAGCAGTCAAGGAGCTCACGAGCAGTACTTC.

The chain carries TRBV7-9 and TRBJ2-1; 11 positions agree with TRBD2. The V and J ends lost 4 bases and 8 bases, in that order; junction bases with no gene match: 13. The CDR3 loop spans 17 amino acids. Germline V gene sequence: CDR1 SEHNR, CDR2 FQNEAQ (reference sequence). CDR3 bases: TGTGCCAGCAGCTCCTCCACCGGGACTAGCGGTCGCCATGAGCAGTTCTTC. It translates to CASSSSTGTSGRHEQFF.

The chain is built from TRBV12-3 or TRBV12-4 and TRBJ2-1; 9 nucleotides align to TRBD2. The J segment lost 3 bases and the V segment lost 5 bases, leaving 5 bases of the junction unmatched. CDR3 length equals 15 residues. Here the CDR3 DNA reads TGTGCCAGCAGTCCTAGCGGGGACATCTACAATGAGCAGTTCTTC. Its translation is CASSPSGDIYNEQFF.

This chain joins TRBV18 and TRBJ2-7; no definite D call. V gave up 4 bases and J gave up 3 bases, with 10 bases separating them. Germline-derived CDR1 and CDR2 are KGHSH and LQKENI. The CDR3 runs 13 residues. The CDR3 nucleotides read TGTGCCAGCTCACGTGGGATAGACTACGAGCAGTACTTC. This sequence encodes CASSRGIDYEQYF. Together with reference TRBV18 and TRBJ2-7, the CDR3 gives the full variable domain: NAGVMQNPRHLVRRRGQEARLRCSPMKGHSHVYWYRQLPEEGLKFMVYLQKENIIDESGMPKERFSAEFPKEGPSILRIQQVVRGDSAAYFCASSRGIDYEQYFGPGTRLTVT.

The V gene is TRBV7-2, the J gene TRBJ2-1; TRBD2 is a possible D gene (5 bases). Trimming removed 0 bases from V and 3 bases from J, with 12 bases in between. The CDR3 consists of 16 residues. Germline lookup yields CDR1 SGHTA and CDR2 FQGNSA. Here the CDR3 reads CASSLAQLAYYNEQFF. CDR3 in DNA: TGTGCCAGCAGCTTAGCGCAGCTAGCCTACTACAATGAGCAGTTCTTC.

This chain joins TRBV7-2 and TRBJ1-2; perhaps TRBD1 as D (5 bases). V was trimmed by 5 bases and J by 3 bases, leaving 16 bases between them. In germline, CDR1 is SGHTA, CDR2 FQGNSA. The CDR3 sequence is 15 residues long. The CDR3 loop is CASSTGPPGDYGYTF. The CDR3 DNA reads TGTGCCAGCAGCACGGGACCGCCGGGAGACTATGGCTACACCTTC.

This chain joins TRBV7-9 and TRBJ2-1; 8 bases align to TRBD2. V was pared by 5 bases and J by 0 bases, with 9 bases of the junction left unmatched. Germline values: CDR1 SEHNR, CDR2 FQNEAQ (reference sequence). The length of the CDR3 is 17 residues. The CDR3 sequence: CASSPGLVTPSYNEQFF. Written as DNA, the CDR3 is TGTGCCAGCAGCCCGGGACTAGTGACCCCCTCCTACAATGAGCAGTTCTTC. Full variable domain (remainder filled in from reference TRBV7-9 and TRBJ2-1): DTGVSQNPRHKITKRGQNVTFRCDPISEHNRLYWYRQTLGQGPEFLTYFQNEAQLEKSRLLSDRFSAERPKGSFSTLEIQRTEQGDSAMYLCASSPGLVTPSYNEQFFGPGTRLTVL.

The chain uses TRBV6-4 and TRBJ2-3; maybe TRBD1 (6 bases). CDR3 length equals 15 residues. The V gene lost 0 bases and the J gene lost 4 bases, with 11 bases spanning the gap. From germline, CDR1 is MRHNA and CDR2 SNTAGT. The CDR3 bases are TGTGCCAGCAGTGACTCGAAAACAGGGCCAGATACGCAGTATTTT. Protein sequence: CASSDSKTGPDTQYF.

The V and J genes are TRBV7-3 and TRBJ2-2; D remains unclear. The CDR3 has 14 amino acids. Between the trimmed V and J ends, which lost 2 bases and 6 bases, there was a span of 10 bases. Germline V lookup: CDR1 SGHTA, CDR2 FQGTGA. The CDR3 nucleotides are TGTGCCAGCAGCTTATACTTGTCGGCCGGGGAGCTGTTTTTT. Translated, it gives CASSLYLSAGELFF.

V and J are TRBV6-8 and TRBJ2-1, with no clear D. The CDR3 sequence is 13 residues long. CDR1 MNHGY and CDR2 SAAAGT come from the germline V gene. The germline V and J ends were trimmed by 6 bases and 6 bases, with 12 bases remaining between them. The CDR3 here is CASSPPWVNEQFF. DNA of the CDR3: TGTGCCAGCAGCCCTCCTTGGGTCAATGAGCAGTTCTTC.

The CDR3 region has the DNA TGTGCCAGCAACCCGGATGAGGGCAACAATGAGCAGTTCTTC. Translation: CASNPDEGNNEQFF. This chain joins TRBV7-9 and TRBJ2-1, with D perhaps TRBD2 (5 bases). The CDR3 is 14 amino acids. Germline V CDR1 and CDR2: SEHNR, FQNEAQ (reference sequence). V dropped 7 bases and J dropped 5 bases, with 15 bases sitting between them.